One and the same sample provided the 5 T cell receptor beta chains below, sequenced in a study of blood T cell repertoires in COVID-19. Measured with immunoSEQ multiplex PCR; TCRdb has only the in-frame clones, and not every one. The sample has about 130,000 clones, 84% seen once. The sequencing input was peripheral blood. All receptors come from a woman aged 25 to 39 who had recovered from COVID-19.

Here the CDR3 DNA reads TGTGCCAGTAGTATGGGGGGTGCTCGCCCCCGGGAAGCTTTCTTT. This codes for CASSMGGARPREAFF. The chain joins TRBV19 to TRBJ1-1; the D gene is possibly TRBD1 (5 bases). The germline V and J ends were trimmed by 3 bases and 8 bases, with 19 bases remaining between them. CDR1 is LNHDA, CDR2 SQIVND, per germline (reference sequence). This CDR3 has 15 amino acids.

This clone was picked up one time. The V and J genes are TRBV27 and TRBJ1-1, with TRBD1 as a possible D gene (5 bases). Germline CDR1 reads MNHEY; CDR2 reads SMNVEV (reference sequence). V dropped 4 bases and J dropped 6 bases, with 15 bases sitting between them. There are 14 residues in the CDR3. The CDR3 is CASSWRQGGAEAFF. The CDR3 DNA follows: TGTGCCAGCAGTTGGCGGCAGGGTGGGGCTGAAGCTTTCTTT.

The CDR3 here is CASSPDTGGFNYGYTF. CDR3 sequence (DNA): TGTGCCAGCTCACCGGACACGGGGGGCTTTAACTATGGCTACACCTTC. The chain links TRBV18 to TRBJ1-2; TRBD1 might be the D (6 bases). V lost 3 bases and J 1 base, leaving 15 bases between the germline ends. Germline values: CDR1 KGHSH, CDR2 LQKENI. The CDR3 runs 16 residues.

This sequence joins TRBV15 and TRBJ1-3; maybe TRBD1 (6 bases). V lost 3 bases, J lost 0 bases, and 12 bases lay in between. In germline, CDR1 is LNHNV, CDR2 YYDKDF (reference sequence). The CDR3 is made up of 16 amino acids. The CDR3, as DNA: TGTGCCACCAGCAGTGGCAGGGGCAGCTCTGGAAACACCATATATTTT. This gives the protein CATSSGRGSSGNTIYF. Based on the CDR3 plus reference TRBV15 and TRBJ1-3, the full variable domain is DAMVIQNPRYQVTQFGKPVTLSCSQTLNHNVMYWYQQKSSQAPKLLFHYYDKDFNNEADTPDNFQSRRPNTSFCFLDIRSPGLGDTAMYLCATSSGRGSSGNTIYFGEGSWLTVV.

The chain uses TRBV30 and TRBJ2-3; 10 nucleotides align to TRBD2. CDR3 length: 12 amino acids. The V gene end was trimmed by 7 bases and the J gene end by 4 bases; junction bases not matched to a gene: 2. Germline V lookup: CDR1 GTSNPN, CDR2 SVGIG (reference sequence). CDR3: CALTSGADTQYF. The CDR3 coding sequence is TGTGCCTTAACTAGCGGGGCAGATACGCAGTATTTT.